This TCR beta chain was recovered during a study of blood T cell repertoires in COVID-19 (TCRdb year 2020). Regarding the research as a whole: Samples from collaborators originated in the United States, Italy and Spain and spanned both the acute and convalescent phases of COVID-19. HLA class I and class II types, where available, came from metadata supplied by the sample provider rather than from assay-based typing. A de-identified subject ID, COVID-19 status, age in years and sex were almost always included in the sample metadata. The samples were drawn from two sources: the first 160 participants of the ongoing ImmuneRACE study, and some 1,300 subjects contributed by 6 global collaborators. The material from the prospective study consisted of cDNA or gDNA derived from T cells, B-cell-depleted T cells, or PBMCs. Deeply sampled blood TCRbeta repertoires from subjects exposed to, actively infected with, or recovered from COVID-19 were included in the dataset. A freely available public database, intended as a resource for researchers studying the immune response to SARS-CoV-2, is where the repertoires were released. Summary of the overall study and its limitations: The quantity of clinical and demographic metadata differed by source and by participant and was supplied without curation.

Participants in the prospective study were enrolled through a virtual design, were aged roughly 18 to 100 years, and lived in roughly 24 United States geographic areas. Cohort assignment in the prospective study relied on participant-reported clinical history from a screening survey and a study questionnaire. Recovered participants in ImmuneRACE Cohort 3 were defined as having two consecutive negative NP/OP PCR tests, clearance from a healthcare professional, or resolution of symptoms. Mobile phlebotomists in the prospective study collected whole blood, serum and a nasopharyngeal or oropharyngeal swab from every participant. Participants in the prospective study had the option to provide additional blood draws and questionnaires over a roughly 2-month period. Before DNA extraction, prospective study blood samples were shipped either frozen or at room temperature. TCRbeta CDR3 regions were amplified from genomic DNA by means of the immunoSEQ Assay, a bias-controlled multiplex PCR. The source study handled its data this way. Nucleated cell counts per sample were estimated from amplification of reference gene primers within the assay. Sequence reads were collapsed and filtered to measure the absolute abundance of every unique TCRbeta CDR3 rearrangement. For each sample, productive Simpson clonality was calculated as the square root of Simpson's diversity index over productive rearrangements. TCRdb carries this immuneACCESS record with in-frame sequences only. Its versions omit some clonotypes, under half of them owing to an unresolved V gene in the studies checked, with the rest unexplained. The V and J calls and clone size are taken from that table; D and trimming were inferred from the DNA. Here the sample has 250,000 to 350,000 clones; about 89% occur a single time. 5.3% of the sample comes from the top ten.

Remarks on this clone: Its antigen is unknown. No much larger clonotype is one base removed from it; base qualities were not supplied.

Inclusive of the bounding cysteine and phenylalanine, the CDR3 is 14 residues long. Only the CDR3 part of the read is kept: 42 bases, read in frame from the first base. Sequences SGHRS (CDR1) and YFSETQ (CDR2) are obtained from the germline V gene. The V and J ends are trimmed by 1 base and 4 bases, leaving 11 bases between them. This TCR came from a woman under 40 who had recovered from COVID-19. Sequenced sample: PBMCs or T cells enriched from blood (not recorded which). The chain was built from TRBV5-1 and TRBJ1-1; TRBD1 is a weak D gene call, 5 bases matching. The DNA sequence is given as TGCGCCAGCAGCTTGCGGCAGGGAAGCACTGAAGCTTTCTTT. Translation gives CASSLRQGSTEAFF. Supplemented by the reference TRBV5-1 and TRBJ1-1 proteins around the CDR3, the complete variable domain is KAGVTQTPRYLIKTRGQQVTLSCSPISGHRSVSWYQQTPGQGLQFLFEYFSETQRNKGNFPGRFSGRQFSNSRSEMNVSTLELGDSALYLCASSLRQGSTEAFFGQGTRLTVV.